These 26 T cell receptor beta chains were sequenced from one sample in a study of shared clonotypes between healthy human individuals. Generated by immunoSEQ multiplex PCR, the TCRdb table keeps only in-frame clones and is missing some. The repertoire consists of some 790,000 clones, with around 77% occurring once and the leading ten covering approximately 1.7%. Sequences were obtained from memory CD4+ T cells sorted from blood. Subset specified: CD45RA-negative fraction. These receptors all stem from a woman in her twenties or thirties in good health.

The V gene is TRBV7-9, the J gene TRBJ2-5; weak D call: TRBD2 (6 bases). Per germline, CDR1 SEHNR and CDR2 FQNEAQ (reference sequence). The CDR3 is 14 amino acids. Trimming pared 5 bases from V and 0 bases from J, leaving 10 bases between. Here the CDR3 DNA reads TGTGCCAGCAGCCCACGGGGGTACCAAGAGACCCAGTACTTC. Amino acid sequence: CASSPRGYQETQYF.

As to this clone: The same CDR3 also results from other DNA sequences found in this sample. The rearrangement uses TRBV29-1 and TRBJ2-5, with TRBD1 matching 9 bases. The DNA end is a closer match to TRBJ2-7, so the J assignment may be wrong. In germline, CDR1 is SQVTM, CDR2 ANQGSEA. This CDR3 is built from 14 residues. The CDR3 coding sequence is TGCAGCGTTGCCGGACAGGGGCCGTCCTACGAGCAGTACTTC. This encodes CSVAGQGPSYEQYF.

The rearrangement joins TRBV9 to TRBJ2-5, with 7 bases matching TRBD1. CDR1 and CDR2 from the germline V gene are SGDLS and YYNGEE. Unmatched junction bases numbered 13, after V lost 4 bases and J lost 4 bases. This CDR3 spans 16 amino acids. The chain's CDR3 is CASSPRYRPGGETQYF. CDR3 coding DNA: TGTGCCAGCAGCCCCCGATACAGGCCAGGGGGAGAGACCCAGTACTTC.

J is TRBJ2-3 and V is TRBV2; 8 bases agree with TRBD2. From germline, CDR1 is SNHLY and CDR2 FYNNEI. V was clipped by 10 bases and J by 1 base; unmatched bases: 16. The CDR3 is made up of 17 amino acids. CDR3 residues: CAIKRVSGRGGTDTQYF. The CDR3, as DNA: TGTGCCATCAAACGCGTCAGCGGGAGAGGAGGCACAGATACGCAGTATTTT.

This clone came up once. V usage is TRBV2 and J usage is TRBJ2-3; 13 bases fit TRBD2. The germline V gene has CDR1 SNHLY and CDR2 FYNNEI. The junction had 7 bases not matched to a gene; V was cut back by 6 bases and J by 7 bases. The CDR3 spans 15 residues. The CDR3 loop reads CASSRLAGGTYTQYF. The CDR3 coding sequence is TGTGCCAGCAGCCGACTAGCGGGAGGCACGTATACGCAGTATTTT. The full variable domain, in which reference TRBV2 and TRBJ2-3 provide the parts outside the CDR3, is EPEVTQTPSHQVTQMGQEVILRCVPISNHLYFYWYRQILGQKVEFLVSFYNNEISEKSEIFDDQFSVERPDGSNFTLKIRSTKLEDSAMYFCASSRLAGGTYTQYFGPGTRLTVL.

This chain uses TRBV19 with TRBJ2-5; D is unclear. The CDR3 has 14 residues. In germline, CDR1 is LNHDA, CDR2 SQIVND (reference sequence). Trimming cost V 6 bases and J 5 bases, with 16 bases left between them. CDR3 coding DNA: TGTGCCAGTAGGGACGGAGCCCTGGAGGAGACCCAGTACTTC. Its translation is CASRDGALEETQYF.

This clone has just a few counts. This chain joins TRBV5-5 and TRBJ2-6; the D is unclear. Germline assignment: CDR1 SGHKS and CDR2 YYEKEE (reference sequence). The CDR3 loop spans 16 amino acids. V was trimmed by 6 bases and J by 0 bases, leaving 13 bases between them. CDR3 loop: CASTAHIGSGANVLTF. CDR3 DNA sequence: TGTGCCAGCACAGCTCACATCGGCTCTGGGGCCAACGTCCTGACTTTC.

This chain uses TRBV5-1 with TRBJ2-5; 9 positions agree with TRBD2. CDR1 and CDR2 from the germline V gene are SGHRS and YFSETQ. The V gene end was trimmed by 2 bases and the J gene end by 3 bases; junction bases not matched to a gene: 5. The CDR3 totals 15 residues. The CDR3 DNA reads as TGCGCCAGCAGCTTTGGAGGGACTAGCAAAGAGACCCAGTACTTC. Protein product: CASSFGGTSKETQYF.

CDR3 loop: CASSWRGTEGQETQYF. In nucleotides, the CDR3 is TGCGCCAGCAGCTGGAGGGGGACCGAGGGACAAGAGACCCAGTACTTC. This chain uses TRBV5-1 with TRBJ2-5; D tentatively fits TRBD1 or TRBD2 (6 bases each). This CDR3 comprises 16 residues. V lost 3 bases and J 2 bases, leaving 17 bases between the germline ends. The germline V gene has CDR1 SGHRS and CDR2 YFSETQ.

Comment on this clone: Other nucleotide sequences in the sample specify the same CDR3. J is TRBJ1-5 and V is TRBV11-1, with D uncertain. The CDR3 is made up of 13 amino acids. The germline V gene has CDR1 SGHAT and CDR2 FQDESV (reference sequence). V was trimmed by 1 base and J by 4 bases, leaving 5 bases between them. CDR3 nucleotide sequence: TGTGCCAGCAGCTTAGACGGAAATCAGCCCCAGCATTTT. It specifies CASSLDGNQPQHF.

The V and J genes are TRBV12-1 and TRBJ2-7; TRBD2, the table's D call, lacks a check against the DNA. TRBV12-1 is assigned pseudogene status. The CDR3 spans 11 residues. The CDR3 loop is CASSFHREQYF. Here the CDR3 DNA reads TGTGCCAGCAGTTTTCACCGGGAGCAGTACTTC.

The CDR3 DNA reads as TGTGCCAGCGGAAGGGAATACGAGCAGTACTTC. Translation gives CASGREYEQYF. V and J are TRBV7-2 and TRBJ2-7, with unresolved D. This CDR3 region has 11 residues. Germline CDR1 is SGHTA and CDR2 is FQGNSA. The V end lost 8 bases, the J end lost 4 bases, and 9 bases lay between the germline ends. The entire variable domain, with the rest obtained from reference TRBV7-2 and TRBJ2-7, is as follows: GAGVSQSPSNKVTEKGKDVELRCDPISGHTALYWYRQSLGQGLEFLIYFQGNSAPDKSGLPSDRFSAERTGGSVSTLTIQRTQQEDSAVYLCASGREYEQYFGPGTRLTVT.

This clone has a handful of counts. The J gene is TRBJ1-2, the V gene TRBV7-2; a possible D gene is TRBD1 (6 bases). Trimming took off 2 bases at V and 2 bases at J, with 9 bases between the two ends. CDR3 size: 14 residues. Germline V gene data show CDR1 as SGHTA and CDR2 as FQGNSA. The CDR3 DNA follows: TGTGCCAGCAGCTTATTTACAGGGAACTATGGCTACACCTTC. Translation: CASSLFTGNYGYTF.

Only one count was recorded for this clone. The gene calls are TRBV19 and TRBJ1-4; 9 positions match TRBD1. The germline CDR1 and CDR2 sequences are LNHDA and SQIVND (reference sequence). This CDR3 spans 13 amino acids. J gave up 10 bases and V 5 bases, and 5 bases lay outside the gene matches. CDR3: CASSADRGSKLFF. CDR3 coding DNA: TGTGCCAGTAGTGCCGACAGGGGGTCAAAACTGTTTTTT.

The chain is built from TRBV19 and TRBJ2-1; 12 bases are a match to TRBD2. Trimming at V came to 5 bases and at J to 3 bases, leaving 2 bases not matched to a gene. In germline, CDR1 is LNHDA, CDR2 SQIVND (reference sequence). The CDR3 runs 15 residues. The CDR3 nucleotides are TGTGCCAGTAGTCGGACTAGCGGGAACTACAATGAGCAGTTCTTC. Protein: CASSRTSGNYNEQFF.

The chain carries TRBV7-8 and TRBJ1-2, with a weak D call TRBD1 (6 bases). The V end was cut by 6 bases, the J end by 4 bases, with 15 bases between. The CDR3 consists of 14 residues. Germline V CDR1 and CDR2: SGHVS, FQNEAQ. The CDR3, as DNA: TGTGCCAGCAGACCCAGTGGGGGGGCCTATGGCTACACCTTC. Translating it yields CASRPSGGAYGYTF.

The V gene is TRBV5-1, the J gene TRBJ2-3, with TRBD1 matching 7 bases. J gave up 3 bases and V 4 bases, and 11 bases lay outside the gene matches. The V gene's germline CDR1 is SGHRS and CDR2 YFSETQ. The CDR3 is 16 amino acids. The CDR3, as DNA: TGCGCCAGCAGCAACCGACAGGGAAGGTCGACAGATACGCAGTATTTT. Residues: CASSNRQGRSTDTQYF.

Concerning this clone itself: The same CDR3 also results from other DNA sequences found in this sample. The chain is built from TRBV5-1 and TRBJ2-6; possibly TRBD2 for D (6 bases). This CDR3 region has 15 residues. Germline V gene sequence: CDR1 SGHRS, CDR2 YFSETQ. Trimming took 4 bases from V and 4 from J, leaving 12 bases between them. Written as DNA, the CDR3 is TGCGCCAGCAGCCCTGGCGGGGCAGGGGCCAACGTCCTGACTTTC. Translating it yields CASSPGGAGANVLTF.

The chain uses TRBV1 and TRBJ2-1; TRBD2, as called in the table, went unchecked against the DNA. TRBV1 is designated a pseudogene. This CDR3 contains 15 residues. This CDR3 reads CTSSQKPGLHNEQFF. The CDR3 DNA is TGCACCAGCAGCCAAAAACCGGGACTCCACAATGAGCAGTTCTTC.

In DNA form, the CDR3 reads TGTGCCAGCAGCCTCCCGGTGAACACTGAAGCTTTCTTT. It specifies CASSLPVNTEAFF. The rearrangement uses TRBV11-2 and TRBJ1-1; D is undetermined. Germline lookup yields CDR1 SGHAT and CDR2 FQNNGV. V gave up 5 bases and J gave up 0 bases, with 7 bases separating them. The CDR3 runs 13 residues.

The gene calls are TRBV7-9 and TRBJ2-1; 12 bases map to TRBD2. From germline, CDR1 is SEHNR and CDR2 FQNEAQ (reference sequence). CDR3 size: 15 residues. V shed 6 bases and J 4 bases; nucleotides not matched to a gene: 4. As DNA, the CDR3 is TGTGCCAGCAGAACCGGGACTAGCGGGTACAATGAGCAGTTCTTC. Translating gives CASRTGTSGYNEQFF.

The chain joins TRBV28 to TRBJ2-3; TRBD2 agrees at 8 bases. Germline lookup yields CDR1 MDHEN and CDR2 SYDVKM. The trim removed 6 bases at V and 6 bases at J, leaving 8 bases unmatched. There are 14 residues in the CDR3. The CDR3: CASRESGRGDTQYF. The CDR3 coding sequence is TGTGCCAGCAGGGAGAGCGGGAGAGGGGATACGCAGTATTTT. Filled out from reference TRBV28 and TRBJ2-3, the complete variable domain reads DVKVTQSSRYLVKRTGEKVFLECVQDMDHENMFWYRQDPGLGLRLIYFSYDVKMKEKGDIPEGYSVSREKKERFSLILESASTNQTSMYLCASRESGRGDTQYFGPGTRLTVL.

The chain recombines TRBV29-1 with TRBJ1-1; D gene ambiguous. Germline CDR1 reads SQVTM; CDR2 reads ANQGSEA. Trimming removed 7 bases at V and 6 bases at J, with 12 bases between. The CDR3 has 11 residues. This chain's CDR3 is CSAERRAEAFF. CDR3 coding DNA: TGCAGCGCAGAGCGACGCGCTGAAGCTTTCTTT.

This clone was recorded a few times. V is TRBV9 and J is TRBJ2-7; D gene unclear. CDR3 length: 15 amino acids. V was shortened by 0 bases and J by 0 bases, with 10 bases between the two germline ends. The germline CDR1 and CDR2 sequences are SGDLS and YYNGEE. CDR3: CASSVAPYSSYEQYF. The CDR3, as DNA: TGTGCCAGCAGCGTAGCCCCCTACTCCTCCTACGAGCAGTACTTC.

The chain is built from TRBV27 and TRBJ2-2; D is undetermined. CDR1 and CDR2 (germline): MNHEY, SMNVEV (reference sequence). The ends were cut back, 0 bases at V and 5 bases at J, with 10 bases in the middle. CDR3 length equals 15 residues. The CDR3 coding sequence is TGTGCCAGCAGTTTATCCCGCCGAGCGACCGGGGAGCTGTTTTTT. Translated: CASSLSRRATGELFF.

The chain links TRBV5-1 to TRBJ2-3; 9 bases align to TRBD2. Germline V gene sequence: CDR1 SGHRS, CDR2 YFSETQ. The CDR3 has 15 amino acids. Trimming removed 6 bases from V and 4 bases from J; junction bases left unmatched: 9. The CDR3, as DNA: TGCGCCAGCAATCGGGCGGGAGGGCTAGCAGATACGCAGTATTTT. Translating it yields CASNRAGGLADTQYF.